Each of the 32 T cell receptor beta chains below was sequenced from the same sample in a study of metastatic and nonmetastatic thyroid tumors. TCRdb re-analyzed the PCR reads using MiXCR. The sample consists of 26,000 or so clones, 15% to 20% of them appearing once. There were no patients who had received any treatment before thyroid surgery. Sample: blood. The source is a male donor with papillary thyroid cancer or a benign thyroid nodule (not recorded which). Some clones in this sample may be carry-over from other donors' samples.

A note on this clone: Just one base apart from a much larger clone, this may be a read error. The sample has other DNA sequences that encode this CDR3 too. The J gene is TRBJ2-6, the V gene TRBV7-8, with D unclear. The CDR3 is made up of 17 amino acids. From germline, CDR1 is SGHVS and CDR2 FQNEAQ. Trimming left V 6 bases short and J 0 bases short, with 15 bases between. For the CDR3, the DNA is TGTGCCAGCAGTCTGCTTACGGCAGCCTCTGGGGCCAACGTCCTGACTTTC. As protein: CASSLLTAASGANVLTF.

This clone showed up just a few times. The chain couples TRBV20-1 to TRBJ1-5; D might be TRBD1 (6 bases). Germline V lookup: CDR1 DFQATT, CDR2 SNEGSKA (reference sequence). V lost 6 bases and J 1 base, leaving 22 bases between the germline ends. The CDR3 length is 17 residues. This CDR3 is CSALGQRLGASNQPQHF. The CDR3 nucleotides read TGCAGTGCCCTGGGACAAAGATTAGGGGCGAGCAATCAGCCCCAGCATTTT.

This clone has at least ten counts. The chain combines TRBV15 with TRBJ1-2; the match to TRBD1 covers 7 bases. From germline, CDR1 is LNHNV and CDR2 YYDKDF (reference sequence). The CDR3 is made up of 19 amino acids. V lost 1 base and J lost 3; bases outside the gene matches: 17. The CDR3 spells CATSRAPGGTAESYYGYTF. The DNA for the CDR3 is TGTGCCACCAGCAGAGCCCCCGGAGGGACAGCTGAATCGTACTATGGCTACACCTTC.

This clone was detected many times. This rearrangement joins TRBV18 to TRBJ2-3; D gene ambiguous. The V end lost 3 bases, the J end lost 5 bases, and 6 bases lay between the germline ends. Germline CDR1 is KGHSH and CDR2 is LQKENI. The length of the CDR3 is 12 residues. This CDR3 is CASSPPRDTQYF. The CDR3, as DNA: TGTGCCAGCTCACCCCCCAGAGATACGCAGTATTTT.

The chain links TRBV9 to TRBJ2-1, with 7 bases matching TRBD1. V lost 4 bases and J lost 4; bases outside the gene matches: 17. Germline CDR1 reads SGDLS; CDR2 reads YYNGEE. The CDR3 is 18 amino acids. The DNA of the CDR3 is TGTGCCAGCAGCTCCCCGGCAGGGGGTCGCCTCCAATACAATGAGCAGTTCTTC. Protein product: CASSSPAGGRLQYNEQFF. Filled out from reference TRBV9 and TRBJ2-1, the complete variable domain reads DSGVTQTPKHLITATGQRVTLRCSPRSGDLSVYWYQQSLDQGLQFLIQYYNGEERAKGNILERFSAQQFPDLHSELNLSSLELGDSALYFCASSSPAGGRLQYNEQFFGPGTRLTVL.

This clone was seen many times. The chain recombines TRBV25-1 with TRBJ2-2; tentative D call: TRBD2 (5 bases). Trimming pared 4 bases from V and 5 bases from J, leaving 20 bases between. This CDR3 has 17 amino acids. Germline V CDR1 and CDR2: MGHDK, SYGVNS. CDR3 sequence reads: CASSGRGEGFGTGELFF. CDR3 coding DNA: TGTGCCAGCAGTGGGAGAGGTGAGGGCTTCGGGACCGGGGAGCTGTTTTTT. The entire variable domain, with the rest obtained from reference TRBV25-1 and TRBJ2-2, is as follows: EADIYQTPRYLVIGTGKKITLECSQTMGHDKMYWYQQDPGMELHLIHYSYGVNSTEKGDLSSESTVSRIRTEHFPLTLESARPSHTSQYLCASSGRGEGFGTGELFFGEGSRLTVL.

The sample holds many counts of this clone. The chain carries TRBV15 and TRBJ2-3; 11 bases are a match to TRBD2. The germline V gene has CDR1 LNHNV and CDR2 YYDKDF (reference sequence). The ends lost 2 bases at V and 6 bases at J; junction bases unmatched: 4. The CDR3 has 15 residues. DNA of the CDR3: TGTGCCACCAGCAGAAGGGCTAGCGGGAGGGATACGCAGTATTTT. This sequence encodes CATSRRASGRDTQYF.

At least ten counts were recorded for this clone. V is TRBV7-2 and J is TRBJ1-3; D remains unclear. The CDR3 loop spans 14 amino acids. Per germline, CDR1 SGHTA and CDR2 FQGNSA. V lost 6 bases and J 0 bases, leaving 9 bases between the germline ends. The CDR3 sequence: CASSRLSSGNTIYF. In DNA form, the CDR3 reads TGTGCCAGCAGTCGACTGAGCTCTGGAAACACCATATATTTT.

The chain has TRBV28 and TRBJ2-7; D not certain. Trimming pared 4 bases from V and 0 bases from J, leaving 10 bases between. Germline V gene sequence: CDR1 MDHEN, CDR2 SYDVKM. The CDR3 spans 14 residues. DNA of the CDR3: TGTGCCAGCAGTTCCCCGACACTCTCCTACGAGCAGTACTTC. Protein sequence: CASSSPTLSYEQYF.

This clone ranks as medium-sized. This rearrangement joins TRBV6-1 to TRBJ2-6; D possibly corresponds to TRBD1 (6 bases). The CDR3 extends over 16 amino acids. V lost 10 bases and J lost 3, with 19 bases in between. Germline V gives CDR1 MNHNS, CDR2 SASEGT. The CDR3: CATEVQGSFGANVLTF. For the CDR3, the DNA is TGTGCCACCGAGGTCCAGGGGTCCTTTGGGGCCAACGTCCTGACTTTC.

This clone occurred many times. The V call is TRBV2, the J call TRBJ2-1; TRBD1 aligns across 12 bases. With V trimmed by 6 bases and J by 7 bases, 10 bases remained unmatched. The germline V gene encodes CDR1 SNHLY and CDR2 FYNNEI. This CDR3 spans 16 amino acids. The CDR3: CASSNSGTGGVNEQFF. The CDR3 region has the DNA TGTGCCAGCAGCAACTCCGGGACAGGGGGCGTGAATGAGCAGTTCTTC.

At least ten counts were recorded for this clone. The chain joins TRBV4-1 to TRBJ2-5, with 9 bases fitting TRBD1. J was trimmed by 3 bases and V by 4 bases; bases with no gene match: 9. Germline V gene sequence: CDR1 MGHRA, CDR2 YSYEKL. The CDR3 consists of 16 residues. This CDR3 is CASSRQGDREKETQYF. Here the CDR3 DNA reads TGCGCCAGCAGCCGGCAGGGGGACAGGGAGAAAGAGACCCAGTACTTC.

The table lists this clone with many counts. A read error may account for a junction end that differs from germline. The chain joins TRBV18 to TRBJ1-4; possible D gene TRBD1, 6 bases. The CDR3 is made up of 17 amino acids. Germline lookup yields CDR1 KGHSH and CDR2 LQKENI. CDR3 region: CASSPPRGQETNEKPFF. The CDR3, as DNA: TGTGCCAGCTCACCACCCAGGGGCCAGGAGACTAATGAAAAACCGTTTTTT.

At least ten counts were recorded for this clone. CDR3 region: CASSPQALNYGYTF. The CDR3 bases are TGTGCCAGCAGCCCTCAGGCGTTAAACTATGGCTACACCTTC. This chain connects TRBV13 to TRBJ1-2; D is unresolved. Trimming took off 5 bases at V and 2 bases at J, with 12 bases between the two ends. Germline loops: CDR1 PRHDT, CDR2 FYEKMQ (reference sequence). The CDR3 totals 14 residues.

This chain connects TRBV6-1 to TRBJ1-5; 7 nucleotides agree with TRBD1. J was trimmed by 3 bases and V by 6 bases; bases with no gene match: 5. Germline CDR1 MNHNS, CDR2 SASEGT. This CDR3 has 14 residues. The CDR3 DNA reads TGTGCCAGCAGCCCGACAGGGCACAATCAGCCCCAGCATTTT. The encoded protein is CASSPTGHNQPQHF.

The chain combines TRBV5-1 with TRBJ1-4, with TRBD1 as a possible D gene (6 bases). Trimming left V 2 bases short and J 7 bases short, with 18 bases between. Germline-derived CDR1 and CDR2 are SGHRS and YFSETQ. This CDR3 has 16 amino acids. CDR3 in amino acids: CASSFGTLGASEKLFF. The CDR3 nucleotides are TGCGCCAGCAGCTTCGGGACTTTGGGGGCGAGTGAAAAACTGTTTTTT.

This clone rates as medium-sized. The rearrangement joins TRBV27 to TRBJ2-7; either TRBD1 or TRBD2 may fit D (5 bases each). Germline assignment: CDR1 MNHEY and CDR2 SMNVEV (reference sequence). V was trimmed by 8 bases and J by 3 bases, leaving 14 bases between them. The CDR3 length is 13 residues. The chain's CDR3 is CASAGREYYEQYF. The CDR3 DNA sequence: TGTGCCAGCGCGGGCAGGGAATACTACGAGCAGTACTTC.

In this sample, this clone turned up many times. The chain links TRBV7-2 to TRBJ1-5; tentative D call: TRBD1 (5 bases). Between the trimmed V and J ends, which lost 6 bases and 5 bases, there was a span of 17 bases. The CDR3 totals 15 residues. Germline-derived CDR1 and CDR2 are SGHTA and FQGNSA. CDR3 DNA: TGTGCCAGCAGTCCGACGGCGGGGCTTGATCAGCCCCAGCATTTT. Its translation: CASSPTAGLDQPQHF. Together with reference TRBV7-2 and TRBJ1-5, the CDR3 gives the full variable domain: GAGVSQSPSNKVTEKGKDVELRCDPISGHTALYWYRQSLGQGLEFLIYFQGNSAPDKSGLPSDRFSAERTGGSVSTLTIQRTQQEDSAVYLCASSPTAGLDQPQHFGDGTRLSIL.

The chain joins TRBV3-1 to TRBJ2-2; D gene unclear. This CDR3 is 11 amino acids long. Trimming shortened V by 4 bases and J by 6 bases, and 3 bases separated the two germline ends. Germline CDR1 reads LGHDT; CDR2 reads YNNKEL (reference sequence). CDR3 sequence (DNA): TGTGCCAGCAGCCTGGCCGGGGAGCTGTTTTTT. Protein sequence: CASSLAGELFF. The entire variable domain, with the rest obtained from reference TRBV3-1 and TRBJ2-2, is as follows: DTAVSQTPKYLVTQMGNDKSIKCEQNLGHDTMYWYKQDSKKFLKIMFSYNNKELIINETVPNRFSPKSPDKAHLNLHINSLELGDSAVYFCASSLAGELFFGEGSRLTVL.

The table lists this clone with a few counts. This chain joins TRBV27 and TRBJ2-7; 12 nucleotides match TRBD2. With V trimmed by 11 bases and J by 2 bases, 16 bases remained unmatched. This CDR3 contains 17 residues. Per germline, CDR1 MNHEY and CDR2 SMNVEV (reference sequence). The CDR3 loop reads CAFATSGRGAVPYEQYF. The CDR3 nucleotides are TGTGCCTTCGCGACTAGCGGGAGAGGTGCTGTACCCTACGAGCAGTACTTC.

This clone was picked up many times. At one boundary the junction diverges from the germline segment, which might be a read error. V gene TRBV30 combines with J gene TRBJ2-7; no reliable D call. The CDR3 extends over 12 amino acids. Germline V gene data show CDR1 as GTSNPN and CDR2 as SVGIG (reference sequence). The CDR3, as DNA: TGTGCCTGGAGTGCCCACCGACGCCACTCCCAGTTC. Protein product: CAWSAHRRHSQF. The entire variable domain, with the rest obtained from reference TRBV30 and TRBJ2-7, is as follows: SQTIHQWPATLVQPVGSPLSLECTVEGTSNPNLYWYRQAAGRGLQLLFYSVGIGQISSEVPQNLSASRPQDRQFILSSKKLLLSDSGFYLCAWSAHRRHSQFGPGTRLTVT.

This clone was seen only a few times. This chain links TRBV11-3 with TRBJ2-7; D possibly corresponds to TRBD2 (5 bases). The germline V gene encodes CDR1 SGHNT and CDR2 YENEEA. There are 14 residues in the CDR3. Trimming cost V 5 bases and J 2 bases, with 13 bases left between them. CDR3 in DNA: TGTGCCAGCAGCACCCCCACTAGGGCCTACGAGCAGTACTTC. Amino acids: CASSTPTRAYEQYF.

Many counts were recorded for this clone. DNA of the CDR3: TGTGCCAGCAGCTTGGGGACTCCAGACCTTATGAACACTGAAGCTTTCTTT. It codes for CASSLGTPDLMNTEAFF. This chain connects TRBV11-1 to TRBJ1-1; TRBD1 might be the D (5 bases). This CDR3 has 17 amino acids. Germline V gene data show CDR1 as SGHAT and CDR2 as FQDESV (reference sequence). Between the trimmed V and J ends, which lost 3 bases and 0 bases, there was a span of 17 bases.

The J gene is TRBJ2-2, the V gene TRBV7-2; no firm D call. The CDR3 has 14 residues. V gave up 1 base and J gave up 4 bases, with 7 bases separating them. Germline CDR1 and CDR2: SGHTA and FQGNSA. The CDR3 loop is CASSLGGSTGELFF. The CDR3 DNA follows: TGTGCCAGCAGCTTAGGCGGCAGCACCGGGGAGCTGTTTTTT.

The sample holds many counts of this clone. The V and J genes are TRBV2 and TRBJ1-6; D possibly corresponds to TRBD1 (5 bases). The germline V and J ends were trimmed by 5 bases and 10 bases, with 18 bases remaining between them. The CDR3 is 15 residues long. Per the germline V gene, CDR1 is SNHLY and CDR2 is FYNNEI. The CDR3 here is CASSLFTGQNSPLHF. CDR3 DNA sequence: TGTGCCAGCAGTCTTTTTACCGGACAAAACTCACCCCTCCACTTT.

Judged by abundance, this clone is medium-sized. The chain links TRBV6-7 to TRBJ1-1; D gene ambiguous. TRBV6-7 carries the ORF label, with uncertain function. CDR3 size: 15 residues. Trimming removed 8 bases at V and 0 bases at J, with 16 bases between. The CDR3 sequence is CASRDPGGMNTEAFF. The CDR3 nucleotides are TGTGCCAGCCGTGATCCCGGTGGAATGAACACTGAAGCTTTCTTT.

This clone has ten or more counts. V gene TRBV6-1 combines with J gene TRBJ2-5; possibly TRBD1 for D (6 bases). Germline V gene data show CDR1 as MNHNS and CDR2 as SASEGT. The CDR3 extends over 13 amino acids. V gave up 5 bases and J gave up 1 base, with 8 bases separating them. The CDR3 DNA is TGTGCCAGCAGTCGGGACATCCAAGAGACCCAGTACTTC. It specifies CASSRDIQETQYF.

There are many counts of this clone. The rearrangement joins TRBV7-6 to TRBJ2-3; 12 nucleotides match TRBD2. Germline CDR1 is SGHVS and CDR2 is FNYEAQ. The J segment lost 0 bases and the V segment lost 5 bases, leaving 6 bases of the junction unmatched. This CDR3 contains 17 residues. The CDR3 region has the DNA TGTGCCAGCAGCGGGCGGACTAGCGGGACTAGCACAGATACGCAGTATTTT. Protein sequence: CASSGRTSGTSTDTQYF. Full variable domain (remainder filled in from reference TRBV7-6 and TRBJ2-3): GAGVSQSPRYKVTKRGQDVALRCDPISGHVSLYWYRQALGQGPEFLTYFNYEAQQDKSGLPNDRFSAERPEGSISTLTIQRTEQRDSAMYRCASSGRTSGTSTDTQYFGPGTRLTVL.

In this sample, this clone turned up many times. The chain couples TRBV28 to TRBJ2-3; 8 bases match TRBD1. Germline-derived CDR1 and CDR2 are MDHEN and SYDVKM. V gave up 4 bases and J gave up 0 bases; unmatched junction bases: 6. The CDR3 runs to 16 residues. The CDR3 spells CASSSPRGPSTDTQYF. CDR3 bases: TGTGCCAGCAGTTCCCCCAGGGGGCCTAGCACAGATACGCAGTATTTT.

This clone was observed many times. The V gene is TRBV18, the J gene TRBJ2-6; D perhaps matches TRBD2 (5 bases). The CDR3 is 16 amino acids. Germline V gene sequence: CDR1 KGHSH, CDR2 LQKENI. Trimming pared 4 bases from V and 2 bases from J, leaving 12 bases between. DNA for the CDR3: TGTGCCAGCTCACTAAACACGGAGGCTGGGGCCAACGTCCTGACTTTC. Protein product: CASSLNTEAGANVLTF.

This clone turned up a few times. The genes are TRBV6-1 and TRBJ2-1, with 8 bases fitting TRBD2. Germline-derived CDR1 and CDR2 are MNHNS and SASEGT. The CDR3 runs to 15 residues. V trimming: 7 bases; J trimming: 1 base; junction bases outside the gene matches: 6. The CDR3 DNA reads as TGTGCCAGCACGGGGCTAGCGGGTTCCTACAATGAGCAGTTCTTC. Translated: CASTGLAGSYNEQFF.

This clone was found many times. The chain joins TRBV11-1 to TRBJ2-3; D is ambiguous. Germline CDR1 reads SGHAT; CDR2 reads FQDESV (reference sequence). V lost 3 bases and J 2 bases, leaving 3 bases between the germline ends. The CDR3 has 12 residues. DNA for the CDR3: TGTGCCAGCAGCTTTTTCACAGATACGCAGTATTTT. It is translated as CASSFFTDTQYF.